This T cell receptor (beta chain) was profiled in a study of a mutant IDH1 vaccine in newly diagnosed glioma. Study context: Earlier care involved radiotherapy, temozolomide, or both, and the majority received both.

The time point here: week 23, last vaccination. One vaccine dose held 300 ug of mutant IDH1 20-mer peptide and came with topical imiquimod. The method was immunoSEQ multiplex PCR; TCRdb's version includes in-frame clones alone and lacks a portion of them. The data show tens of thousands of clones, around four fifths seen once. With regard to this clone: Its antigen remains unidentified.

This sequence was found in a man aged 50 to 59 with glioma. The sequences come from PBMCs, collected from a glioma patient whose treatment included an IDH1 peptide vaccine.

In DNA, the CDR3 is TGTGCCAGCAGTAACCCAGGGGCCGAGCAGTACTTC. Its protein product is CASSNPGAEQYF. The chain carries TRBV6-5 and TRBJ2-7, with D possibly matching TRBD1 (6 bases). The V gene lost 5 bases and the J gene lost 6 bases, with 11 bases spanning the gap. CDR1 is MNHEY and CDR2 is SVGAGI in the germline V gene. This CDR3 has 12 amino acids.